This T cell receptor (beta chain) was recovered during a study of tumor and adjacent non-tumor tissue in lung cancer. Overall study context: The patients, 10 men and roughly 5 women, were about 30 to 85 with stage I to III disease. Findings of the study overall: Normal lung showed higher cumulative top 100 clone frequency than tumor. Tumor TCR diversity, when higher, was linked to shorter survival.

This sample's RNA came from whole unsorted tissue. Donors were chemotherapy-naive, newly diagnosed lung cancer surgical patients in China, August–late 2014. The CDR3 totals 14 residues. The V gene's germline CDR1 is MNHEY and CDR2 SVGEGT. V was clipped by 0 bases and J by 5 bases, with 11 bases between them. A modified ARM-PCR protocol with three rounds of nested PCR amplified TCRbeta. TCRdb ran MiXCR on the multiplex PCR reads and lists one entry per CDR3 protein. Among some 93,000 distinct CDR3 sequences, about 70% were seen once, and the ten largest hold around 19%. About this clonotype: Its antigen is unidentified.

This chain links TRBV6-2 or TRBV6-3 with TRBJ2-7; D unclear. The TCR was taken from a man aged 55 to 70 with non-small cell lung cancer. The sequenced sample was lung tumor tissue. This CDR3 is CASSYSASLDEQYF. DNA for the CDR3: TGTGCCAGCAGTTACTCTGCGTCATTGGACGAGCAGTACTTC.